These T cell receptor beta chains were read from a single sample in a study of radiation and T cells in renal cell carcinoma. TCRdb's copy holds only in-frame clones and misses some; the assay was immunoSEQ multiplex PCR. The top ten hold about 17% of the sample, which has 130,000 to 150,000 clones, roughly 90% seen once. The sample was blood, taken from a patient whose treatment included radiotherapy and nephrectomy. The receptor set was obtained from a woman aged 45 to 65 with renal cell carcinoma. Both conserved end residues are part of each CDR3.

V gene: TRBV7-2
J gene: TRBJ2-5
CDR3 protein: CASSLQQGGETQYF

V gene: TRBV11-2
J gene: TRBJ2-3
CDR3 protein: CASSEGFSTDTQYF

V gene: TRBV29-1
J gene: TRBJ2-5
CDR3 protein: CSVGQVRGETQYF

V gene: TRBV19
J gene: TRBJ1-2
CDR3 protein: CASIGRDYGYTF

V gene: TRBV15
J gene: TRBJ2-7
CDR3 protein: CATSRETYYEQYF

V gene: TRBV4-3
J gene: TRBJ2-1
CDR3 protein: CASSQEKISSSYNEQFF

V gene: TRBV10-1
J gene: TRBJ1-4
CDR3 protein: CASSREQGAKVFF

V gene: TRBV7-3
J gene: TRBJ2-7
CDR3 protein: CASSYQQGYAQYF

V gene: TRBV5-4
J gene: TRBJ2-1
CDR3 protein: CASSLPGQRSVNEQFF

V gene: TRBV7-3
J gene: TRBJ2-3
CDR3 protein: CASSPDGVTDTQYF

V gene: TRBV7-2
J gene: TRBJ2-7
CDR3 protein: CASSQEVGRAPYEQYF

V gene: TRBV7-9
J gene: TRBJ2-2
CDR3 protein: CASSVESTGELFF

V gene: TRBV5-4
J gene: TRBJ2-7
CDR3 protein: CASSSRVGLAGNYEQYF

V gene: TRBV19
J gene: TRBJ2-2
CDR3 protein: CASSPTSNTGELFF

V gene: TRBV7-2
J gene: TRBJ1-1
CDR3 protein: CASSLARGVNTEAFF

V gene: TRBV14
J gene: TRBJ1-3
CDR3 protein: CASSLGGNTIYF

V gene: TRBV20-1
J gene: TRBJ1-1
CDR3 protein: CSAPNTEAFF

V gene: TRBV29-1
J gene: TRBJ1-2
CDR3 protein: CSVEGGPYGYTF

V gene: TRBV6-9
J gene: TRBJ1-5
CDR3 protein: CASSLTAGDQPQHF

V gene: TRBV7-9
J gene: TRBJ1-4
CDR3 protein: CASSPIDGQIEKLFF